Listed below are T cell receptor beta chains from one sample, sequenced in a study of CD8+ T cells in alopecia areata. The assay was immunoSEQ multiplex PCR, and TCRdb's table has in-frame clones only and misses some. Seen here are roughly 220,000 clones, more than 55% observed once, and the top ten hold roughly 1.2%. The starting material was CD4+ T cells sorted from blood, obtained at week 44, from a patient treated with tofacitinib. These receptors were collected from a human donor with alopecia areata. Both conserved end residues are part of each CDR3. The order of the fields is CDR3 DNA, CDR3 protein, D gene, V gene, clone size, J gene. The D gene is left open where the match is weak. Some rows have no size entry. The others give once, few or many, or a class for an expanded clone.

TGTGCCAGCTCAACAAAGCGAGGGGGCTACGAGCAGTACTTC	CASSTKRGGYEQYF	.	TRBV18	.	TRBJ2-7
TGTGCCAGCAGTTTCGTCCAGGGTGGCACAGATACGCAGTATTTT	CASSFVQGGTDTQYF	.	TRBV28	few	TRBJ2-3
TGCGCCAGCAGCCAAGGTCTAGCGGGAAACTACGAGCAGTACTTC	CASSQGLAGNYEQYF	TRBD2	TRBV4-3	.	TRBJ2-7
TGTGCCAGCTCACCACGACGGTCGGACACTGAAGCTTTCTTT	CASSPRRSDTEAFF	.	TRBV18	.	TRBJ1-1
TGCAGCGGGGGACAGGCCTCCGCAGATACGCAGTATTTT	CSGGQASADTQYF	TRBD1	TRBV29-1	few	TRBJ2-3
TGCAGCGTAAAACTAGCGGGGGGGCGCGTCTACGAGCAGTACTTC	CSVKLAGGRVYEQYF	TRBD2	TRBV29-1	.	TRBJ2-7
TGCAGCGTTGAAAGGGGCTACGAGCAGTACTTC	CSVERGYEQYF	.	TRBV29-1	.	TRBJ2-7
TGCAGCGTTGATAATGGCGGGAACACTGAAGCTTTCTTT	CSVDNGGNTEAFF	.	TRBV29-1	.	TRBJ1-1
TGCAGCGTTGGCCACTCCTACAATGAGCAGTTCTTC	CSVGHSYNEQFF	.	TRBV29-1	once	TRBJ2-1
TGTGCCAGCTCTCGGGTTGGGCATGCCCAAGAGACCCAGTACTTC	CASSRVGHAQETQYF	.	TRBV6-5	few	TRBJ2-5
TGCGCCAGCAGACAGGTCCCATCGAACACTGAAGCTTTCTTT	CASRQVPSNTEAFF	.	TRBV5-1	.	TRBJ1-1
TGTGCCTGGAGGGCAGGGGGTGCAGTTGTCGGGGAGCTGTTTTTT	CAWRAGGAVVGELFF	TRBD1	TRBV30	.	TRBJ2-2
TGCAGCGCCCGAACACGGGGGAGCTCTGGGGCCAACGTCCTGACTTTC	CSARTRGSSGANVLTF	.	TRBV29-1	.	TRBJ2-6
TGTGCCAGCAGCTTAGAACGAAGTTTACTTGAAGCTTTCTTT	CASSLERSLLEAFF	.	TRBV11-2	.	TRBJ1-1
TGTGCCAGCAGGCTCCAAGGGGTAGGCGAGACCCAGTACTTC	CASRLQGVGETQYF	.	TRBV5-6	few	TRBJ2-5
TGTGCCAGCAGCCAAGTGGGAGATAACTATGGCTACACCTTC	CASSQVGDNYGYTF	.	TRBV4-2	.	TRBJ1-2
TGTGCCAGCAGCTTAATATGGGGCGACACTGAAGCTTTCTTT	CASSLIWGDTEAFF	.	TRBV11-2	.	TRBJ1-1
TGCAGCGAAGGACCGGACAGGGCGTTTGTCGGGGAGCTGTTTTTT	CSEGPDRAFVGELFF	TRBD1	TRBV29-1	.	TRBJ2-2
TGTGCCAGCAGCTCGTCAGGTTTCCTTAATTCACCCCTCCACTTT	CASSSSGFLNSPLHF	.	TRBV7-9	few	TRBJ1-6
TGTGCCAGCGGGTCCCTTGGGGATGAGGAGCAGTTCTTC	CASGSLGDEEQFF	.	TRBV2	.	TRBJ2-1
TGTGCCAGCAGTGACGTTAGGCGCTCACCCCTCCACTTT	CASSDVRRSPLHF	.	TRBV25-1	.	TRBJ1-6
.	CASSVDVGPGTDTQYF	.	TRBV25-1	.	TRBJ2-3
TGTGCCAGCAGCTTGACTACATCGAACACCGGGGAGCTGTTTTTT	CASSLTTSNTGELFF	.	TRBV7-2	once	TRBJ2-2
TGCGCCAGCAGCCAAGAAGGTATGAACACTGAAGCTTTCTTT	CASSQEGMNTEAFF	.	TRBV4-1	once	TRBJ1-1
TGTGCCAGCAGCTTCACAGGGAGGAATCAGCCCCAGCATTTT	CASSFTGRNQPQHF	.	TRBV7-2	.	TRBJ1-5
TGTGCCAGCAGTTCGGTAGGCTCTGAAGCTTTCTTT	CASSSVGSEAFF	.	TRBV6-5	.	TRBJ1-1
TGCGCCAGCAGCCAAGGGACGACTAGCTCTCGCACAGATACGCAGTATTTT	CASSQGTTSSRTDTQYF	TRBD2	TRBV4-1	.	TRBJ2-3
TGCAGCGTCCAACGGTACACCGGGGAGCTGTTTTTT	CSVQRYTGELFF	.	TRBV29-1	.	TRBJ2-2
TGTGCCAGCAGCCTAGCAGTTACAGGTTTACAAGAGACCCAGTACTTC	CASSLAVTGLQETQYF	.	TRBV11-2	.	TRBJ2-5
TGCAGCGTCAGGGGGCCCACTGAAGCTTTCTTT	CSVRGPTEAFF	TRBD1	TRBV29-1	.	TRBJ1-1
TGTGCCAGCAGCCCGGAAACCTATGGCTACACCTTC	CASSPETYGYTF	.	TRBV2	once	TRBJ1-2
TGTGCCAGCAGGCCCGGGACCCTAACCCGCTATGGCTACACCTTC	CASRPGTLTRYGYTF	.	TRBV5-6	once	TRBJ1-2
TGCAGCGTTAGACACGGACAGGTGAACACTGAAGCTTTCTTT	CSVRHGQVNTEAFF	TRBD1	TRBV29-1	once	TRBJ1-1
TGTGCCAGTAGTCCCACCACAGATACGCAGTATTTT	CASSPTTDTQYF	.	TRBV19	.	TRBJ2-3
TGTGCCAGCAGTCCGCTACTGAGGAACACTGAAGCTTTCTTT	CASSPLLRNTEAFF	.	TRBV27	.	TRBJ1-1
TGCGCCAGCGGGGCCACAATCGAGACCCAGTACTTC	CASGATIETQYF	.	TRBV10-2	.	TRBJ2-5
TGTGCCAGCACCCCGCGGGCGAGGGGTGATGGCTACACCTTC	CASTPRARGDGYTF	.	TRBV7-2	.	TRBJ1-2
TGTGCCTGGGGGCAGAACAATCAGCCCCAGCATTTT	CAWGQNNQPQHF	.	TRBV30	.	TRBJ1-5
TGTGCCAGCAGCTTAACAGGAACTGAAGCTTTCTTT	CASSLTGTEAFF	.	TRBV7-3	.	TRBJ1-1
TGTGCCACCTCAGGCGGCAATCAGCCCCAGCATTTT	CATSGGNQPQHF	.	TRBV15	.	TRBJ1-5
TGTGCCAGCAAAAGACGGGATAGCCTGTTCTTC	CASKRRDSLFF	.	TRBV10-3	.	TRBJ2-1
TGTGCCAGCAGCTTAGAGGTGGGGGGCACAGATACGCAGTATTTT	CASSLEVGGTDTQYF	.	TRBV7-2	once	TRBJ2-3
TGTGCCAGCAGTTCGACAACTAACGGACAGTCTGGGGGTAACTATGGCTACACCTTC	CASSSTTNGQSGGNYGYTF	.	TRBV28	.	TRBJ1-2
TGCAGCGTGACGGTGGGCAATGAGCAGTTCTTC	CSVTVGNEQFF	.	TRBV29-1	.	TRBJ2-1
TGTGCCAGCTATGACAGGTGGGGGACCTACGAGCAGTACTTC	CASYDRWGTYEQYF	.	TRBV6-6	.	TRBJ2-7
TGTGCCACCAGCAGAGGGCTCGGGCCGGAGGGGGAGCAGTACTTC	CATSRGLGPEGEQYF	.	TRBV15	few	TRBJ2-7
TGCGCCAGCAGCCAAGAGGGTCTAGCGGGGGAGAAATACAATGAGCAGTTCTTC	CASSQEGLAGEKYNEQFF	TRBD2	TRBV4-3	.	TRBJ2-1
TGCAGCGTTGGCGACAATAGCAATCAGCCCCAGCATTTT	CSVGDNSNQPQHF	.	TRBV29-1	once	TRBJ1-5
TGTGCCAGCAGCTTAGATCTGACGGGGGATGGCTACACCTTC	CASSLDLTGDGYTF	.	TRBV11-3	.	TRBJ1-2
TGTGCCATCGCCCCGGGGGCAACTAATGAAAAACTGTTTTTT	CAIAPGATNEKLFF	.	TRBV2	.	TRBJ1-4
TGTGCCAGCAGTTACTCGGCGGACACCAACTATGGCTACACCTTC	CASSYSADTNYGYTF	.	TRBV6-6	.	TRBJ1-2
TGTGCCACCAGCCCAGGGGATTCCGGTCGGGGGGGTTACAATGAGCAGTTCTTC	CATSPGDSGRGGYNEQFF	TRBD2	TRBV15	.	TRBJ2-1
TGTGCCAGTAGATTAGCCGACACAGGGGGTTCCTATGGCTACACCTTC	CASRLADTGGSYGYTF	TRBD1	TRBV19	few	TRBJ1-2
TGTGCCAGCAGTGAACTTTCGGCAGGGGGCCGGGGTGAGCAGTTCTTC	CASSELSAGGRGEQFF	TRBD1	TRBV6-1	.	TRBJ2-1